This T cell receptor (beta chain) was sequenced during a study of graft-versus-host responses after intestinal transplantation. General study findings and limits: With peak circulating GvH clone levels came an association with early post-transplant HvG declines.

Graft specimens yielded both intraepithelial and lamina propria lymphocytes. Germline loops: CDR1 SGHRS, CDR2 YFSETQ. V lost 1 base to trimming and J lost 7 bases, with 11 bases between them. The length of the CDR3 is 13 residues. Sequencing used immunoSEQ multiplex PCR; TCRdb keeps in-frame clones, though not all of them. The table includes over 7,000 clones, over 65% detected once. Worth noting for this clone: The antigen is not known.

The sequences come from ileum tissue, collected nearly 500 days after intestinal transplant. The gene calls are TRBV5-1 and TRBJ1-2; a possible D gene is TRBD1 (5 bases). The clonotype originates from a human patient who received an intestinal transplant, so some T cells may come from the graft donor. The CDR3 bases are TGCGCCAGCAGCTTGACCCAGGGAGGTGGCTACACCTTC. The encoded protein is CASSLTQGGGYTF.